This TCR beta chain was identified in a study of cytomegalovirus exposure and HLA in healthy donors. In the case of this clone: The target antigen is unknown.

13 Jbeta primers and 60 Vbeta primers were used for the PCR. The repertoire was sequenced with immunoSEQ multiplex PCR; TCRdb's copy has only in-frame clones and lacks some. The sample includes about 160,000 clones, roughly four fifths of them seen just once. With 4 bases clipped from V and 4 bases from J, the junction kept 6 bases outside the gene matches. Germline loops: CDR1 LGHNA, CDR2 YSLEER. There are 15 residues in the CDR3. Study-level points and caveats: CMV serostatus was the only immune exposure information that was available.

The sequence was obtained from a male donor in good health and CMV-seropositive. The chain links TRBV4-3 to TRBJ2-2, with 7 bases fitting TRBD1. Sequencing was done on a sample of PBMCs. CDR3: CASSPRTGITGELFF. The CDR3, as DNA: TGCGCCAGCAGCCCCCGGACAGGAATCACCGGGGAGCTGTTTTTT.